The entry below describes one TCR beta chain. This record belongs to a study of OX40 agonist ivuxolimab in advanced cancers. Here immunoSEQ multiplex PCR was the method, and the copy in TCRdb shows in-frame clones only, minus some. The table records 130,000 or so clones, 75% to 95% of them present only once. The CDR3 spans 14 residues. From germline, CDR1 is KGHSH and CDR2 LQKENI. Trimming stripped 2 bases from V and 5 bases from J, with 12 bases between. Sequenced here: CD4+ or CD8+ T cells sorted from blood, sampled in a trial of the OX40 agonist ivuxolimab. The chain has TRBV18 and TRBJ2-5; weak D call: TRBD1 (5 bases). The receptor's source is an adult with an advanced solid tumor such as melanoma, head and neck, liver or kidney cancer. CDR3 in DNA: TGTGCCAGCTCACCATCAGGTGCAGGGGAGACCCAGTACTTC. This sequence encodes CASSPSGAGETQYF.